One and the same sample provided the 32 T cell receptor beta chains below, sequenced in a study of graft-versus-host responses after intestinal transplantation. TCRdb's copy holds only in-frame clones and misses some; the assay was immunoSEQ multiplex PCR. The data show roughly 30,000 clones, about four fifths seen once. Their specific antigens are unknown. This sample comprised unstimulated CD8+ T cells sorted from spleen or lymph node cells, obtained before intestinal transplant. These receptors all stem from a human donor who received an intestinal transplant.

This clone is large by share. The chain uses TRBV28 and TRBJ1-1; tentatively, D is TRBD1 (6 bases). There are 14 residues in the CDR3. From germline, CDR1 is MDHEN and CDR2 SYDVKM. V lost 1 base to trimming and J lost 10 bases, with 16 bases between them. The CDR3 region has the DNA TGTGCCAGCAGTTTATTCATGGGGGCGTGGGCAGCTTTCTTT. The encoded protein is CASSLFMGAWAAFF.

This sequence joins TRBV12-5 and TRBJ2-1; 7 nucleotides align to TRBD1. This CDR3 region has 16 residues. The V and J ends lost 4 bases and 4 bases, in that order; junction bases with no gene match: 10. Per germline, CDR1 LGHNT and CDR2 FRNRAP. In nucleotides, the CDR3 is TGTGCTAGTGGTTCCTTACGGTCAGGGGGTTACAATGAGCAGTTCTTC. Protein sequence: CASGSLRSGGYNEQFF.

This chain uses TRBV7-9 with TRBJ2-5; 11 bases are shared with TRBD1. Trimming removed 5 bases from V and 5 bases from J; junction bases left unmatched: 7. CDR3 size: 15 residues. Germline V gives CDR1 SEHNR, CDR2 FQNEAQ (reference sequence). The DNA for the CDR3 is TGTGCCAGCAGCACGGGGACAGGGGGTTTTGAGACCCAGTACTTC. Translation: CASSTGTGGFETQYF.

The V and J genes are TRBV9 and TRBJ1-1; TRBD1 aligns across 7 bases. The germline V gene encodes CDR1 SGDLS and CDR2 YYNGEE. The CDR3 runs 14 residues. Trimming cost V 2 bases and J 8 bases; bases outside gene matches: 9. The CDR3 reads CASSVGTAVGEAFF. CDR3 nucleotides: TGTGCCAGCAGCGTGGGGACAGCCGTTGGGGAAGCTTTCTTT.

This clone has only a few counts. The chain carries TRBV19 and TRBJ1-3; no clear D gene. The CDR3 spans 16 residues. Germline V gives CDR1 LNHDA, CDR2 SQIVND (reference sequence). Trimming pared 5 bases from V and 2 bases from J, leaving 16 bases between. The CDR3 loop reads CASSLLSTGTGNTIYF. The CDR3 DNA reads TGTGCCAGTAGTCTCCTCTCAACGGGAACTGGAAACACCATATATTTT.

This clone was observed at least ten times. V gene TRBV6-1 combines with J gene TRBJ2-3; 9 bases align to TRBD2. V was pared by 1 base and J by 3 bases, with 5 bases of the junction left unmatched. Germline loops: CDR1 MNHNS, CDR2 SASEGT. There are 16 residues in the CDR3. The CDR3 bases are TGTGCCAGCAGTGAAGGTATTAGCGGGGGTACAGATACGCAGTATTTT. Translating gives CASSEGISGGTDTQYF.

This clone was seen a single time. The rearrangement links TRBV6-5 to TRBJ2-7; 10 nucleotides match TRBD2. The trim removed 4 bases at V and 0 bases at J, leaving 6 bases unmatched. CDR3 length equals 16 residues. Germline CDR1 reads MNHEY; CDR2 reads SVGAGI. The CDR3: CASSSHLAGVSYEQYF. DNA of the CDR3: TGTGCCAGCAGTTCCCACCTAGCGGGGGTCTCCTACGAGCAGTACTTC.

The chain joins TRBV27 to TRBJ2-2; TRBD2 is a possible D gene (5 bases). Germline CDR1 is MNHEY and CDR2 is SMNVEV (reference sequence). This CDR3 spans 11 amino acids. V dropped 8 bases and J dropped 6 bases, with 7 bases sitting between them. The CDR3 reads CASLRAGELFF. CDR3 bases: TGTGCCAGCCTGCGGGCCGGGGAGCTGTTTTTT.

The CDR3 here is CASKRGGNSPLHF. The DNA for the CDR3 is TGTGCCAGCAAACGGGGTGGTAATTCACCCCTCCACTTT. The chain couples TRBV4-2 to TRBJ1-6; D not certain. Germline V gene data show CDR1 as LGHNA and CDR2 as YNFKEQ. The CDR3 totals 13 residues. Trimming shortened V by 7 bases and J by 6 bases, and 10 bases separated the two germline ends.

V and J are TRBV28 and TRBJ2-7; 10 nucleotides match TRBD1. Germline V gives CDR1 MDHEN, CDR2 SYDVKM. This CDR3 has 15 amino acids. V gave up 5 bases and J gave up 7 bases; unmatched junction bases: 11. The CDR3 DNA sequence: TGTGCCAGCAGTCCCGCCGGGACAGGGGACTGGGAGCAGTACTTC. Translated: CASSPAGTGDWEQYF.

The count of this clone is one. This chain links TRBV4-1 with TRBJ2-2; TRBD1 matches at 7 bases. Germline values: CDR1 MGHRA, CDR2 YSYEKL. This CDR3 spans 15 amino acids. V was clipped by 3 bases and J by 3 bases; unmatched bases: 4. The CDR3 loop reads CASSHLTGHTGELFF. CDR3 bases: TGCGCCAGCAGCCACTTGACAGGGCACACCGGGGAGCTGTTTTTT.

The chain employs TRBV27 and TRBJ2-5; TRBD2 matches at 15 bases. V was clipped by 5 bases and J by 2 bases; unmatched bases: 3. The germline V gene has CDR1 MNHEY and CDR2 SMNVEV (reference sequence). CDR3 length: 16 residues. The DNA for the CDR3 is TGTGCCAGCAGTCTCGGACTAGCGGGGGGGCAAGAGACCCAGTACTTC. Encoded protein: CASSLGLAGGQETQYF.

J is TRBJ2-3 and V is TRBV27; TRBD2 matches at 8 bases. CDR1 MNHEY and CDR2 SMNVEV come from the germline V gene (reference sequence). V trimming: 4 bases; J trimming: 7 bases; junction bases outside the gene matches: 4. CDR3 length: 13 amino acids. CDR3: CASSSGRAHTQYF. Here the CDR3 DNA reads TGTGCCAGCAGTTCCGGGAGGGCCCATACGCAGTATTTT.

This clone was seen a few times. This chain uses TRBV7-6 with TRBJ2-7; TRBD1 might be the D (5 bases). CDR1 and CDR2 (germline): SGHVS, FNYEAQ. Trimming stripped 3 bases from V and 0 bases from J, with 9 bases between. This CDR3 contains 14 residues. The CDR3 sequence is CASSFGDSSYEQYF. DNA of the CDR3: TGTGCCAGCAGCTTTGGAGACAGCTCCTACGAGCAGTACTTC.

This clone appeared many times. This chain uses TRBV29-1 with TRBJ2-1, with 15 bases identical to TRBD2. Per germline, CDR1 SQVTM and CDR2 ANQGSEA. The CDR3 runs 18 residues. The junction had 16 bases not matched to a gene; V was cut back by 7 bases and J by 6 bases. CDR3 region: CSAWPGTSGGLLLNEQFF. Written as DNA, the CDR3 is TGCAGCGCCTGGCCGGGGACTAGCGGGGGGCTCCTCCTCAATGAGCAGTTCTTC.

J is TRBJ2-7 and V is TRBV19, with D possibly being TRBD1 (6 bases). This CDR3 spans 17 amino acids. V lost 0 bases, J lost 1 base, and 16 bases lay in between. Germline CDR1 LNHDA, CDR2 SQIVND (reference sequence). The CDR3 bases are TGTGCCAGTAGTATAGACGGTCGGACAGCCCCATCCTACGAGCAGTACTTC. It yields the protein CASSIDGRTAPSYEQYF.

V usage is TRBV2 and J usage is TRBJ2-3; the match to TRBD2 covers 11 bases. The V segment lost 5 bases and the J segment 2 bases; nucleotides outside the gene matches: 9. CDR3 size: 17 residues. Germline CDR1 reads SNHLY; CDR2 reads FYNNEI. The CDR3 coding sequence is TGTGCCAGCAGTCGAATTGGGACTAGCGGAAACACAGATACGCAGTATTTT. Its protein product is CASSRIGTSGNTDTQYF.

V usage is TRBV6-4 and J usage is TRBJ2-3, with 13 bases fitting TRBD2. The CDR3 has 15 residues. V shed 6 bases, J shed 4 bases, and the junction held 4 bases outside the gene matches. CDR1 MRHNA and CDR2 SNTAGT come from the germline V gene. CDR3: CASRETSGGSDTQYF. The CDR3, as DNA: TGTGCCAGCAGAGAGACTAGCGGGGGGTCAGATACGCAGTATTTT.

The chain employs TRBV5-1 and TRBJ2-3, with D hard to call. This CDR3 spans 12 amino acids. The V gene's germline CDR1 is SGHRS and CDR2 YFSETQ. The ends were cut back, 1 base at V and 4 bases at J, with 4 bases in the middle. The CDR3 DNA reads as TGCGCCAGCAGCTTGAACTCAGATACGCAGTATTTT. It is translated as CASSLNSDTQYF. Drawing the rest from reference TRBV5-1 and TRBJ2-3, the complete variable domain is KAGVTQTPRYLIKTRGQQVTLSCSPISGHRSVSWYQQTPGQGLQFLFEYFSETQRNKGNFPGRFSGRQFSNSRSEMNVSTLELGDSALYLCASSLNSDTQYFGPGTRLTVL.

The chain recombines TRBV10-1 with TRBJ1-2, with TRBD1 as a possible D gene (5 bases). Germline CDR1 is WNHNN and CDR2 is SYGVQD (reference sequence). The CDR3 sequence is 11 residues long. The ends were cut back, 7 bases at V and 12 bases at J, with 15 bases in the middle. CDR3 nucleotides: TGCGCCAGCACGTCACAGGAGATCGACACCTTC. Amino acids: CASTSQEIDTF.

This chain joins TRBV29-1 and TRBJ2-5, with D possibly being TRBD1 (5 bases). This CDR3 comprises 14 residues. The V and J ends lost 0 bases and 5 bases respectively, with 13 bases between them. Germline V lookup: CDR1 SQVTM, CDR2 ANQGSEA. The CDR3 DNA reads as TGCAGCGTTGAAGAAGGGTACAGGTTTGAGACCCAGTACTTC. Translation gives CSVEEGYRFETQYF.

This rearrangement joins TRBV2 to TRBJ1-2; possible D gene TRBD1, 6 bases. Per germline, CDR1 SNHLY and CDR2 FYNNEI. The V and J ends lost 7 bases and 4 bases respectively, with 16 bases between them. The CDR3 is 14 residues long. The CDR3 spells CASTAGARIYGYTF. Written as DNA, the CDR3 is TGTGCCAGCACGGCAGGGGCTCGCATCTATGGCTACACCTTC.

J is TRBJ2-2 and V is TRBV6-5, with 11 bases that match TRBD2. The V and J ends lost 6 bases and 6 bases, in that order; junction bases with no gene match: 6. The germline CDR1 and CDR2 sequences are MNHEY and SVGAGI. The CDR3 is 15 amino acids. The CDR3 DNA is TGTGCCAGCAGCCCAACTAGCGGGGGAGCCGGGGAGCTGTTTTTT. Its translation is CASSPTSGGAGELFF.

This clone was counted a single time. The V call is TRBV7-9, the J call TRBJ1-2; 8 bases agree with TRBD1. Trimming removed 1 base from V and 1 base from J; junction bases left unmatched: 2. Per germline, CDR1 SEHNR and CDR2 FQNEAQ (reference sequence). This CDR3 contains 15 residues. CDR3: CASSLGTGHNYGYTF. Here the CDR3 DNA reads TGTGCCAGCAGCTTAGGGACAGGGCATAACTATGGCTACACCTTC. The variable domain in full, completed from reference TRBV7-9 and TRBJ1-2, reads DTGVSQNPRHKITKRGQNVTFRCDPISEHNRLYWYRQTLGQGPEFLTYFQNEAQLEKSRLLSDRFSAERPKGSFSTLEIQRTEQGDSAMYLCASSLGTGHNYGYTFGSGTRLTVV.

The chain carries TRBV7-9 and TRBJ2-3; D is perhaps TRBD2 (6 bases). This CDR3 region has 16 residues. CDR1 SEHNR and CDR2 FQNEAQ come from the germline V gene (reference sequence). V dropped 5 bases and J dropped 6 bases, with 21 bases sitting between them. CDR3 residues: CASSLGLKYGMDTQYF. The DNA of the CDR3 is TGTGCCAGCAGCCTGGGACTGAAATACGGTATGGATACGCAGTATTTT.

The chain links TRBV4-1 to TRBJ1-2; no clear D. Trimming cost V 0 bases and J 1 base, with 9 bases left between them. CDR1 and CDR2 from the germline V gene are MGHRA and YSYEKL. CDR3 length equals 15 residues. CDR3 nucleotides: TGCGCCAGCAGCCAAGATCTGGCGGATAACTATGGCTACACCTTC. Amino acids: CASSQDLADNYGYTF.

This clone was found once. The rearrangement uses TRBV27 and TRBJ2-6, with TRBD1 as a possible D gene (5 bases). The germline V gene has CDR1 MNHEY and CDR2 SMNVEV (reference sequence). The CDR3 sequence is 14 residues long. V lost 3 bases and J 2 bases, leaving 5 bases between the germline ends. In nucleotides, the CDR3 is TGTGCCAGCAGTTTCAGGGCTGGGGCCAACGTCCTGACTTTC. It codes for CASSFRAGANVLTF.

The gene calls are TRBV4-1 and TRBJ2-1; TRBD2 matches at 8 bases. Per germline, CDR1 MGHRA and CDR2 YSYEKL. The CDR3 totals 15 residues. The junction had 8 bases not matched to a gene; V was cut back by 2 bases and J by 8 bases. As DNA, the CDR3 is TGCGCCAGCAGCCAACCGGGGGGGCAGTTGGATGAGCAGTTCTTC. Translation: CASSQPGGQLDEQFF.

This chain links TRBV2 with TRBJ2-7; 9 nucleotides agree with TRBD1. Per the germline V gene, CDR1 is SNHLY and CDR2 is FYNNEI. Trimming took 4 bases from V and 2 from J; bases not matched to a gene: 6. The CDR3 totals 15 residues. The CDR3 region is CASSAGQGRTYEQYF. In nucleotides, the CDR3 is TGTGCCAGCAGTGCCGGACAGGGGAGAACCTACGAGCAGTACTTC.

V is TRBV28 and J is TRBJ2-5, with TRBD1 matching over 7 bases. Germline V gene sequence: CDR1 MDHEN, CDR2 SYDVKM. The CDR3 sequence is 12 residues long. The ends lost 7 bases at V and 5 bases at J; junction bases unmatched: 4. CDR3 loop: CASNRGEETQYF. DNA of the CDR3: TGTGCCAGCAACAGGGGTGAGGAGACCCAGTACTTC. Combining the CDR3 with reference TRBV28 and TRBJ2-5 gives the whole variable domain DVKVTQSSRYLVKRTGEKVFLECVQDMDHENMFWYRQDPGLGLRLIYFSYDVKMKEKGDIPEGYSVSREKKERFSLILESASTNQTSMYLCASNRGEETQYFGPGTRLLVL.

The chain combines TRBV19 with TRBJ2-1, with 8 bases matching TRBD2. Germline V CDR1 and CDR2: LNHDA, SQIVND (reference sequence). CDR3 length: 13 amino acids. J was trimmed by 14 bases and V by 2 bases; bases with no gene match: 8. This CDR3 reads CASSIRREGGEFF. The CDR3, as DNA: TGTGCCAGTAGTATAAGACGGGAGGGGGGGGAGTTCTTC.

This chain uses TRBV6-1 with TRBJ1-6, with unresolved D. Germline CDR1 MNHNS, CDR2 SASEGT. The CDR3 runs to 14 residues. V dropped 1 base and J dropped 8 bases, with 9 bases sitting between them. CDR3 nucleotide sequence: TGTGCCAGCAGTGAAGAAGGCGGCTATTCACCCCTCCACTTT. Translation: CASSEEGGYSPLHF.